Listed below are T cell receptor beta chains from one sample, sequenced in a study of control samples from healthy donors and cancer patients. Assay used: immunoSEQ multiplex PCR; TCRdb lists only in-frame clones, some missing. Among some 140,000 clones listed, 90% to 95% were seen once. The sequencing input was blood. The source is a middle-aged man in good health. Both conserved end residues are part of each CDR3. The order of the fields is clone size, J gene, V gene, D gene, CDR3 DNA, CDR3 protein. A D gene is named only where the DNA matches it firmly. Size is omitted from some rows. Given values are once, few, many or a class for expanded clones.

NA | TRBJ2-1 | TRBV7-2 | TRBD2 | TGTGCCAGCAGCTTAGCAGGGACTAGCGGGGGTTACAATGAGCAGTTCTTC | CASSLAGTSGGYNEQFF
NA | TRBJ2-1 | TRBV5-6 | NA | TGTGCCAGCAGCTTGGTTTTAGGATCGGACAATTGGGAGTTCTTC | CASSLVLGSDNWEFF
NA | TRBJ2-3 | TRBV27 | NA | TGTGCCAGCAGTTTAGCCCGGGGGACAGATACGCAGTATTTT | CASSLARGTDTQYF
NA | TRBJ1-1 | TRBV5-1 | TRBD1 | TGCGCCAGCAGCCTCCAGGGGGAACTCACTGAAGCTTTCTTT | CASSLQGELTEAFF
NA | TRBJ1-2 | TRBV28 | TRBD1 | TGTGCCAGCAGTGACTGGGACAGGGGGCGGAGCTATGGCTACACCTTC | CASSDWDRGRSYGYTF
NA | TRBJ2-1 | TRBV9 | TRBD2 | TGTGCCAGCAGCGTGTGGGGAGGGAACAATGAGCAGTTCTTC | CASSVWGGNNEQFF
NA | TRBJ2-2 | TRBV6-5 | NA | TGTGCCGTGAGCAGGGACATGATCACCGGGGAGCTGTTTTTT | CAVSRDMITGELFF
NA | TRBJ2-1 | TRBV27 | TRBD2 | TGTGCCAGCAGCGAGCGGGGGGCCTACAATGAGCAGTTCTTC | CASSERGAYNEQFF
NA | TRBJ2-1 | TRBV6-5 | NA | TGTGCCAGCAGGCGACAGGCTTACAATGAGCAGTTCTTC | CASRRQAYNEQFF
NA | TRBJ2-1 | TRBV6-1 | NA | TGTGCCAGCAGTGAGATCCGGTACAATGAGCAGTTCTTC | CASSEIRYNEQFF
NA | TRBJ1-2 | TRBV28 | TRBD1 | TGTGCCAGCAGTCTCCAGGGGGCTTTCTATGGCTACACCTTC | CASSLQGAFYGYTF
NA | TRBJ1-6 | TRBV2 | TRBD1 | TGTGCCAGCAGTTTACAGGGGGCAGATGATAATTCACCCCTCCACTTT | CASSLQGADDNSPLHF
NA | TRBJ1-2 | TRBV5-5 | NA | TGTGCCAGCAGCTTGTGGCCCAGGGCGGACTATGGCTACACCTTC | CASSLWPRADYGYTF
NA | TRBJ2-1 | TRBV7-8 | NA | TGTGCCAGCAGCTTAGTAGCCGGGGTTAATGAGCAGTTCTTC | CASSLVAGVNEQFF
once | TRBJ1-1 | TRBV11-2 | TRBD1 | TGTGCCAGCAGCTTATCCCCCTGGACAGGGTCGGACGTAATGACTGAAGCTTTCTTT | CASSLSPWTGSDVMTEAFF
NA | TRBJ1-5 | TRBV28 | NA | TGTGCCAGCAGTTTATACCACAGGGCCTGGAATCAGCCCCAGCATTTT | CASSLYHRAWNQPQHF
NA | TRBJ2-7 | TRBV7-8 | TRBD1 | TGTGCCAGCAGCCGAGACAGGGGCAATACCTACGAGCAGTACTTC | CASSRDRGNTYEQYF